The subject of this entry is one T cell receptor (beta chain). Its antigen is still unknown. The record originates from a study of cytomegalovirus exposure and HLA in healthy donors. Study-level background: HLA-typed donors were the source of 90 million or so unique TCRs, which an early data release held. Study results and limitations: The study listed under 200 cytomegalovirus-associated TCR beta chains. Certain sequence variants were highly shared and formed a cluster, and this cluster was likely a sequencing artifact. CMV serostatus was the only recorded immune exposure for donors.

A multiplex PCR was run with 60 Vbeta primers and 13 Jbeta primers. Profiling relied on immunoSEQ multiplex PCR, and the TCRdb table lists in-frame clones only, not all of them. Of under 150,000 clones in the sample, 70% to 80% were seen once. Germline V gene sequence: CDR1 SNHLY, CDR2 FYNNEI. With V trimmed by 5 bases and J by 2 bases, 6 bases remained unmatched. The CDR3 extends over 14 amino acids. The specimen was PBMCs. The sequence was obtained from a young man in good health and CMV-seropositive. The V call is TRBV2, the J call TRBJ2-7, with 7 bases that match TRBD2. The CDR3 protein is CASSPGTTPYEQYF. DNA of the CDR3: TGTGCCAGCAGTCCCGGGACTACCCCCTACGAGCAGTACTTC.